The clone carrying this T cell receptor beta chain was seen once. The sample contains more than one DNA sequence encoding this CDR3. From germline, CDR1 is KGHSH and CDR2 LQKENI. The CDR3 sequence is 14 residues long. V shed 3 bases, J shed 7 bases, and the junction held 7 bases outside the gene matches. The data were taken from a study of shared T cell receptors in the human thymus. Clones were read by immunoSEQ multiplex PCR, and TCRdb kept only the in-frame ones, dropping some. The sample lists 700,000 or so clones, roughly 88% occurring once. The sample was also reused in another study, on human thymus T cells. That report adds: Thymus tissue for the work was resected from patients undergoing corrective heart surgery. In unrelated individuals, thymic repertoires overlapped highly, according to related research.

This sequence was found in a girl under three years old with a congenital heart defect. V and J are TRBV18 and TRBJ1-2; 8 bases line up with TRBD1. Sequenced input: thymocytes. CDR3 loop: CASSPRTGSSGYTF. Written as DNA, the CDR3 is TGTGCCAGCTCACCCCGGACAGGGAGCAGTGGCTACACCTTC.